These 32 T cell receptor beta chains were sequenced from one sample in a study of monozygotic twins with inflammatory bowel disease. TCRdb re-analyzed the 5' RACE reads; it lists each CDR3 protein once, without DNA. The table counts roughly 150,000 distinct CDR3 sequences; under 3.5% lies in the top ten. Sample: blood. These receptor sequences come from a human donor with ulcerative colitis or Crohn's disease, or a healthy co-twin of an affected twin (not recorded which).

V gene TRBV5-1 combines with J gene TRBJ2-5; TCRdb outputs TRBD2, but without DNA this stays unchecked. Germline CDR1 and CDR2: SGHRS and YFSETQ. The CDR3 extends over 15 amino acids. CDR3 protein: CASSFRGNPQETQYF.

The chain couples TRBV5-5 to TRBJ2-1; absent DNA, TCRdb's TRBD1 call cannot be checked. The CDR3 is 14 amino acids. Germline-derived CDR1 and CDR2 are SGHKS and YYEKEE (reference sequence). CDR3 amino acids: CASSLLTGLNEQFF. Together with reference TRBV5-5 and TRBJ2-1, the CDR3 gives the full variable domain: DAGVTQSPTHLIKTRGQQVTLRCSPISGHKSVSWYQQVLGQGPQFIFQYYEKEERGRGNFPDRFSARQFPNYSSELNVNALLLGDSALYLCASSLLTGLNEQFFGPGTRLTVL.

The chain couples TRBV12-3 or TRBV12-4 to TRBJ1-4. The CDR3 runs to 12 residues. CDR3 loop: CASSRLGEKLFF.

The J gene is TRBJ1-1, the V gene TRBV5-1; TCRdb calls TRBD1, which cannot be checked without DNA. The CDR3 spans 14 residues. CDR1 SGHRS and CDR2 YFSETQ come from the germline V gene. The CDR3: CASSLVPQNTEAFF.

The chain couples TRBV24-1 to TRBJ1-5; the D gene TCRdb calls, TRBD1, cannot be checked with no DNA. From germline, CDR1 is KGHDR and CDR2 SFDVKD. The CDR3 consists of 15 residues. CDR3 sequence reads: CATSDSGGSNQPQHF.

The chain is built from TRBV18 and TRBJ2-7; absent DNA, TCRdb's TRBD1 call cannot be checked. CDR1 and CDR2 (germline): KGHSH, LQKENI. CDR3 length: 19 residues. This CDR3 is CASSPPGIILGATRDEQYF. The full variable domain, completed using reference TRBV18 and TRBJ2-7, is NAGVMQNPRHLVRRRGQEARLRCSPMKGHSHVYWYRQLPEEGLKFMVYLQKENIIDESGMPKERFSAEFPKEGPSILRIQQVVRGDSAAYFCASSPPGIILGATRDEQYFGPGTRLTVT.

This chain links TRBV7-3 with TRBJ2-2. CDR1 and CDR2 (germline): SGHTA, FQGTGA. The CDR3 consists of 15 residues. The CDR3: CASSRSAANTGELFF.

The chain carries TRBV10-3 and TRBJ1-1; the D gene TCRdb calls, TRBD1, cannot be checked with no DNA. The CDR3 is 15 amino acids. Germline V gene data show CDR1 as ENHRY and CDR2 as SYGVKD. CDR3 region: CAISEATGPNTEAFF.

The chain has TRBV6-2 or TRBV6-3 and TRBJ2-1; TCRdb selects TRBD1, and the lack of DNA leaves this call unchecked. Germline V gene data show CDR1 as MNHEY and CDR2 as SVGEGT. This CDR3 comprises 16 residues. The CDR3 sequence is CASSRTQTSQGNEQFF.

The chain carries TRBV10-3 and TRBJ2-3; TCRdb indicates TRBD2, and absent DNA this call remains unverified. Germline V lookup: CDR1 ENHRY, CDR2 SYGVKD. This CDR3 has 15 residues. CDR3 region: CAIGDLSGRGDTQYF.

J is TRBJ2-7 and V is TRBV21-1; the TCRdb D gene call, TRBD1, has no DNA to confirm it. TRBV21-1 is flagged as a pseudogene. The CDR3 runs to 16 residues. This CDR3 is CASSIPYHHHLYEQYF.

CDR3 residues: CASSSGQRPQSYEQYF. This chain uses TRBV5-6 with TRBJ2-7; TCRdb proposes TRBD2, but this gene call is untestable without DNA. CDR3 length: 16 amino acids. Per germline, CDR1 SGHDT and CDR2 YYEEEE.

The chain couples TRBV5-1 to TRBJ2-1; TCRdb designates TRBD2, a call that cannot be tested without DNA. This CDR3 has 18 amino acids. Germline CDR1 SGHRS, CDR2 YFSETQ. This CDR3 is CASSPPGLAGVVYNEQFF.

The V call is TRBV19, the J call TRBJ2-4. The CDR3 runs 11 residues. Germline lookup yields CDR1 LNHDA and CDR2 SQIVND (reference sequence). The CDR3 is CASSSLNIQYF.

The J gene is TRBJ1-1, the V gene TRBV5-6. CDR1 and CDR2 (germline): SGHDT, YYEEEE. The CDR3 covers 15 residues. The CDR3 reads CASSLSVLMNTEAFF.

The J gene is TRBJ2-1, the V gene TRBV7-2; TCRdb proposes TRBD2, but this gene call is untestable without DNA. CDR3 size: 14 residues. The germline CDR1 and CDR2 sequences are SGHTA and FQGNSA. The chain's CDR3 is CASTRDWLDNEQFF.

This chain links TRBV7-2 with TRBJ1-1; TCRdb's D gene call, TRBD1, goes unchecked for lack of DNA. The CDR3 is 15 amino acids. Germline V lookup: CDR1 SGHTA, CDR2 FQGNSA. The CDR3 region is CASSLETGLNTEAFF.

V and J are TRBV27 and TRBJ2-7; TCRdb returns TRBD2, unconfirmable since there is no DNA. This CDR3 has 13 residues. Germline V gene sequence: CDR1 MNHEY, CDR2 SMNVEV (reference sequence). CDR3 sequence: CASRTSGSYEQYF.

V is TRBV18 and J is TRBJ1-1; the D call from TCRdb, TRBD1, cannot be confirmed without DNA. The CDR3 contains 15 residues. Looked up from germline, CDR1 is KGHSH and CDR2 is LQKENI. The CDR3 reads CASSPRTGGNTEAFF.

J is TRBJ1-2 and V is TRBV7-9. There are 14 residues in the CDR3. The germline V gene has CDR1 SEHNR and CDR2 FQNEAQ (reference sequence). The CDR3 sequence: CASSGPASGNSHTF.

The chain combines TRBV5-6 with TRBJ2-7; without DNA, the TCRdb call of TRBD1 cannot be checked. The CDR3 consists of 12 residues. Germline values: CDR1 SGHDT, CDR2 YYEEEE. The CDR3 spells CASSHDSYEQYF.

The chain has TRBV7-6 and TRBJ2-5. The CDR3 extends over 16 amino acids. CDR1 SGHVS and CDR2 FNYEAQ come from the germline V gene. CDR3 sequence: CASSLDGILVWKTQYF.

This chain joins TRBV24-1 and TRBJ2-1; TCRdb calls TRBD2, which cannot be checked without DNA. Looked up from germline, CDR1 is KGHDR and CDR2 is SFDVKD. This CDR3 region has 13 residues. The CDR3 sequence: CATSSGSYNEQFF.

The chain carries TRBV5-1 and TRBJ1-1; lacking DNA, the TRBD1 call made by TCRdb goes unchecked. The CDR3 consists of 15 residues. The V gene's germline CDR1 is SGHRS and CDR2 YFSETQ. CDR3 sequence reads: CASSGGTGPNTEAFF.

The rearrangement links TRBV19 to TRBJ2-1; TCRdb indicates TRBD2, and absent DNA this call remains unverified. Germline V lookup: CDR1 LNHDA, CDR2 SQIVND (reference sequence). There are 16 residues in the CDR3. The CDR3 region is CASSPRGLARNNEQFF.

This sequence joins TRBV27 and TRBJ1-6; no DNA is available, so the TRBD1 call from TCRdb remains unchecked. Germline CDR1 reads MNHEY; CDR2 reads SMNVEV (reference sequence). This CDR3 spans 13 amino acids. The CDR3 is CASSLRQTSPLHF.

This chain connects TRBV20-1 to TRBJ2-1; with no DNA, the TCRdb D assignment of TRBD1 cannot be verified. Looked up from germline, CDR1 is DFQATT and CDR2 is SNEGSKA (reference sequence). This CDR3 contains 15 residues. This CDR3 is CSANTWDRSDNEQFF.

This chain uses TRBV24-1 with TRBJ2-1. Germline V gene lookup returns CDR1 KGHDR and CDR2 SFDVKD. This CDR3 has 14 amino acids. CDR3: CATSREGSYNEQFF.

This rearrangement joins TRBV12-3 or TRBV12-4 to TRBJ2-5. This CDR3 comprises 13 residues. CDR3 protein: CASSPSNQETQYF.

The rearrangement uses TRBV7-9 and TRBJ1-1; TCRdb indicates TRBD1, and absent DNA this call remains unverified. Germline CDR1 is SEHNR and CDR2 is FQNEAQ (reference sequence). The CDR3 totals 15 residues. CDR3 loop: CASSLAGGLNTEAFF.

This chain joins TRBV18 and TRBJ2-5; the D call of TRBD2 rests on TCRdb alone, since no DNA is present to check it. CDR1 is KGHSH, CDR2 LQKENI, per germline. This CDR3 is built from 14 residues. CDR3 protein: CASSLGTSGETQYF.

The chain uses TRBV5-1 and TRBJ2-6; TCRdb's D gene call, TRBD1, goes unchecked for lack of DNA. Looked up from germline, CDR1 is SGHRS and CDR2 is YFSETQ. The CDR3 totals 17 residues. The CDR3 reads CASSPGTGFNGANVLTF.